These T cell receptor beta chains were read from a single sample in a study of blood T cell repertoires in COVID-19. Sequencing was performed with immunoSEQ multiplex PCR; in TCRdb, only in-frame clones are kept and a portion is missing. The repertoire holds tens of thousands of clones, with 65% to 90% as singletons. The sequencing sample was made of peripheral blood. The origin of the receptors is a woman older than 75 with active or convalescent COVID-19. CDR3s include the opening cysteine and the closing phenylalanine or tryptophan. Fields, in order: V gene, J gene, D gene, clone size, CDR3 DNA, CDR3 protein. A D gene is named only where the DNA matches it firmly. The size field is filled for only some rows; it gives once, few, many or a size class.

V gene: TRBV14
J gene: TRBJ2-1
D gene: TRBD2
clone size: .
CDR3 DNA: TGTGCCAGCAGCCCCGGGACTAGGGGCGATGAGCAGTTCTTC
CDR3 protein: CASSPGTRGDEQFF

V gene: TRBV11-3
J gene: TRBJ1-1
D gene: TRBD1
clone size: .
CDR3 DNA: TGTGCCAGCAGCTTGGGGACAGGGCTGAACACTGAAGCTTTCTTT
CDR3 protein: CASSLGTGLNTEAFF

V gene: TRBV25-1
J gene: TRBJ1-3
D gene: TRBD1
clone size: .
CDR3 DNA: TGTGCCAGCACCTCGGGACAGGGGGCGATTGGAAACACCATATATTTT
CDR3 protein: CASTSGQGAIGNTIYF

V gene: TRBV2
J gene: TRBJ2-1
D gene: TRBD2
clone size: .
CDR3 DNA: TGTGCCAGCAGTCTAACCCGGGAGGCTGGGCAGTTCTTC
CDR3 protein: CASSLTREAGQFF

V gene: TRBV19
J gene: TRBJ2-5
D gene: .
clone size: .
CDR3 DNA: TGTGCCAGTAGTATCAGAGGGTACCAAGAGACCCAGTACTTC
CDR3 protein: CASSIRGYQETQYF

V gene: TRBV4-1
J gene: TRBJ1-1
D gene: TRBD1
clone size: .
CDR3 DNA: TGCGCCAGCAGCCAAGACGGACAGGGTGACACTGAAGCTTTCTTT
CDR3 protein: CASSQDGQGDTEAFF

V gene: TRBV7-2
J gene: TRBJ2-3
D gene: .
clone size: once
CDR3 DNA: TGTGCCAGCAGAACAACAGTTACAGATACGCAGTATTTT
CDR3 protein: CASRTTVTDTQYF

V gene: TRBV28
J gene: TRBJ1-1
D gene: .
clone size: .
CDR3 DNA: TGTGCCAGCAGGGCCAGCCTAGGGGGTACTGAAGCTTTCTTT
CDR3 protein: CASRASLGGTEAFF

V gene: TRBV11-3
J gene: TRBJ2-7
D gene: TRBD2
clone size: .
CDR3 DNA: TGTGCCAGCAGCATCCAAGGACTAGCGGGAGTCTCCGAGCAGTACTTC
CDR3 protein: CASSIQGLAGVSEQYF

V gene: TRBV2
J gene: TRBJ1-4
D gene: .
clone size: .
CDR3 DNA: TGTGCCAGCATCCGGATAGCTGGGGAAAAACTGTTTTTT
CDR3 protein: CASIRIAGEKLFF

V gene: TRBV6-6
J gene: TRBJ2-7
D gene: TRBD1
clone size: .
CDR3 DNA: TGTGCCTCCCAAGACAGGGCCTACGAGCAGTACTTC
CDR3 protein: CASQDRAYEQYF

V gene: TRBV3-1/TRBV3-2
J gene: TRBJ1-2
D gene: TRBD1
clone size: .
CDR3 DNA: TGTGCCAGCAGCTACCGGGACAGGGGAGTTGGGGATGGCTACACCTTC
CDR3 protein: CASSYRDRGVGDGYTF

V gene: TRBV24-1
J gene: TRBJ1-1
D gene: .
clone size: .
CDR3 DNA: TGTGCCACCAGTGAATGGCGCCAAGGCGGCACTGAAGCTTTCTTT
CDR3 protein: CATSEWRQGGTEAFF

V gene: TRBV6-6
J gene: TRBJ2-5
D gene: TRBD2
clone size: .
CDR3 DNA: TGTGCCAGCAGCACTAGACTAGCGGGGGAGTATGAGACCCAGTACTTC
CDR3 protein: CASSTRLAGEYETQYF

V gene: TRBV18
J gene: TRBJ2-2
D gene: .
clone size: .
CDR3 DNA: TGTGCCAGCTCACTCACCAACCGACGACAGGAGAACACCGGGGAGCTGTTTTTT
CDR3 protein: CASSLTNRRQENTGELFF

V gene: TRBV9
J gene: TRBJ2-3
D gene: TRBD2
clone size: .
CDR3 DNA: TGTGCCAGCAGCTCCCGGACTAGCGGGGGGAATGTAGATACGCAGTATTTT
CDR3 protein: CASSSRTSGGNVDTQYF

V gene: TRBV5-6
J gene: TRBJ1-6
D gene: .
clone size: .
CDR3 DNA: TGTGCCAGCAGCTCCGGCTCCTATAATTCACCCCTCCACTTT
CDR3 protein: CASSSGSYNSPLHF

V gene: TRBV6-4
J gene: TRBJ1-2
D gene: .
clone size: .
CDR3 DNA: TGTGCCAGCAGTGCAGCCGGGGAGTGGGGTCCTAACTATGGCTACACCTTC
CDR3 protein: CASSAAGEWGPNYGYTF

V gene: TRBV15
J gene: TRBJ2-1
D gene: TRBD1
clone size: once
CDR3 DNA: TGTGCCACCAGCAGAGCTCCCCTCCGGACAGGGGGCAATGAGCAGTTCTTC
CDR3 protein: CATSRAPLRTGGNEQFF

V gene: TRBV18
J gene: TRBJ1-4
D gene: .
clone size: .
CDR3 DNA: TGTGCCAGCTCACCAGTCGTGGAGTTCGGTGAAAAACTGTTTTTT
CDR3 protein: CASSPVVEFGEKLFF

V gene: TRBV5-1
J gene: TRBJ1-1
D gene: .
clone size: .
CDR3 DNA: TGCGCCAGCAGCCTTATTACTAACACTGAAGCTTTCTTT
CDR3 protein: CASSLITNTEAFF